The clone carrying this TCR beta chain came up many times. This specimen belongs to a study of T-cell reconstitution after alpha-beta-depleted transplantation in children. This CDR3 spans 13 amino acids. Germline V CDR1 and CDR2: SGHAT, FQNNGV. V was clipped by 5 bases and J by 8 bases; unmatched bases: 6. Unique molecular identifiers were built into the TCRbeta library. Each CDR3 protein gets one entry after TCRdb re-called the PCR reads with MiXCR. In the table there are 450,000 to 600,000 distinct CDR3 sequences, around a third of which are singletons. The receptor's source is a human donor who donated a stem cell graft to a child with aplastic anemia. This sample comprised PBMCs from the stem cell graft donor, obtained from the stem cell graft. The V and J genes are TRBV11-2 and TRBJ1-1; 9 bases agree with TRBD1. CDR3 in DNA: TGTGCCAGCAGCATAACCGGGACAGGGGAAGCTTTCTTT. It encodes CASSITGTGEAFF.